This section outlines one T cell receptor (beta chain) sequence together with its context. The data derive from a study of blood T cell repertoires in COVID-19. Assay: immunoSEQ multiplex PCR; the TCRdb copy retains only in-frame clones and omits some. The sample contains about half a million clones, about 88% of which appear only once. The CDR3 sequence is 16 residues long. The V gene lost 3 bases and the J gene lost 0 bases, with 14 bases spanning the gap. Germline lookup yields CDR1 PRHDT and CDR2 FYEKMQ (reference sequence). The participants were between about 18 and 90 years old and came from about two dozen US areas. Allocation to cohorts depended on clinical history reported by the participants.

Material: PBMCs or T cells enriched from blood (not recorded which). The rearrangement joins TRBV13 to TRBJ1-2; D is ambiguous. The origin of this receptor is a woman aged 55-70 years who had recovered from COVID-19. The CDR3 sequence: CASSFRGEWTNYGYTF. Written as DNA, the CDR3 is TGTGCCAGCAGCTTTCGTGGAGAATGGACTAACTATGGCTACACCTTC.